Each of the 9 T cell receptor beta chains below was sequenced from the same sample in a study of cytomegalovirus exposure and HLA in healthy donors. The assay was immunoSEQ multiplex PCR, and TCRdb's table has in-frame clones only and misses some. In the table there are some 170,000 clones, approximately 87% of which are singletons. The sample comprised PBMCs. These receptors originate from a woman aged 25 to 39 in good health and CMV-seronegative.

The genes are TRBV30 and TRBJ2-6; D is ambiguous. The V and J ends lost 3 bases and 0 bases respectively, with 12 bases between them. Germline CDR1 reads GTSNPN; CDR2 reads SVGIG (reference sequence). This CDR3 spans 16 amino acids. CDR3 in amino acids: CAWRTRSFSGANVLTF. The CDR3 nucleotides are TGTGCCTGGAGGACCAGGTCCTTCTCTGGGGCCAACGTCCTGACTTTC.

This clone turned up a few times. The chain combines TRBV14 with TRBJ2-2; D ambiguous. The germline gives CDR1 SGHDN, CDR2 FVKESK. Trimming removed 4 bases from V and 5 bases from J, with 8 bases in between. This CDR3 region has 13 residues. The CDR3 region is CASSPVPTGELFF. The CDR3 DNA is TGTGCCAGCAGCCCGGTCCCTACCGGGGAGCTGTTTTTT.

V is TRBV5-1 and J is TRBJ1-3; 8 bases map to TRBD1. The CDR3 consists of 19 residues. From germline, CDR1 is SGHRS and CDR2 YFSETQ. Germline trimming cut 0 bases from V and 0 bases from J; bases unmatched to any gene: 11. CDR3 loop: CASSLAAGQGYPSGNTIYF. CDR3 sequence (DNA): TGCGCCAGCAGCTTGGCCGCCGGACAGGGCTATCCCTCTGGAAACACCATATATTTT.

V usage is TRBV5-1 and J usage is TRBJ1-2; D gene ambiguous. Per the germline V gene, CDR1 is SGHRS and CDR2 is YFSETQ. CDR3 size: 16 residues. V dropped 1 base and J dropped 5 bases, with 18 bases sitting between them. The CDR3 DNA is TGCGCCAGCAGCTTGAATCCAGAGGCAAGAACTTATGGCTACACCTTC. Amino acid sequence: CASSLNPEARTYGYTF.

This chain uses TRBV19 with TRBJ1-2, with D perhaps TRBD1 (6 bases). The CDR3 is made up of 13 amino acids. Germline V gene sequence: CDR1 LNHDA, CDR2 SQIVND (reference sequence). The V end lost 4 bases, the J end lost 4 bases, and 10 bases lay between the germline ends. The DNA of the CDR3 is TGTGCCAGTAGTAGGGACACCTTCTATGGCTACACCTTC. Amino acids: CASSRDTFYGYTF.

V is TRBV7-2 and J is TRBJ2-1; D gene unclear. CDR1 and CDR2 (germline): SGHTA, FQGNSA. CDR3 length: 14 residues. The V end lost 0 bases, the J end lost 8 bases, and 11 bases lay between the germline ends. CDR3 DNA: TGTGCCAGCAGCTTAGCGCGGATTGCGGATGAGCAGTTCTTC. It encodes CASSLARIADEQFF.

The V gene is TRBV29-1, the J gene TRBJ2-5, with D unclear. Between the trimmed V and J ends, which lost 6 bases and 4 bases, there was a span of 12 bases. Germline CDR1 SQVTM, CDR2 ANQGSEA. The CDR3 is 12 residues long. CDR3 sequence (DNA): TGCAGCGTAGCTAGGAGTCCAGAGACCCAGTACTTC. Translation: CSVARSPETQYF. Together with reference TRBV29-1 and TRBJ2-5, the CDR3 gives the full variable domain: SAVISQKPSRDICQRGTSLTIQCQVDSQVTMMFWYRQQPGQSLTLIATANQGSEATYESGFVIDKFPISRPNLTFSTLTVSNMSPEDSSIYLCSVARSPETQYFGPGTRLLVL.

The V and J genes are TRBV29-1 and TRBJ1-5; the D gene is possibly TRBD1 (5 bases). Trimming stripped 4 bases from V and 3 bases from J, with 10 bases between. CDR3 length: 13 residues. Per the germline V gene, CDR1 is SQVTM and CDR2 is ANQGSEA. In DNA form, the CDR3 reads TGCAGCGTTGGAGTACAGGACAATCAGCCCCAGCATTTT. Protein: CSVGVQDNQPQHF. Complete variable domain (other parts from reference TRBV29-1 and TRBJ1-5): SAVISQKPSRDICQRGTSLTIQCQVDSQVTMMFWYRQQPGQSLTLIATANQGSEATYESGFVIDKFPISRPNLTFSTLTVSNMSPEDSSIYLCSVGVQDNQPQHFGDGTRLSIL.

The J gene is TRBJ1-1, the V gene TRBV19, with 8 bases that match TRBD1. The CDR3 totals 15 residues. V dropped 4 bases and J dropped 4; count of bases not matched to a gene: 8. Germline CDR1 LNHDA, CDR2 SQIVND (reference sequence). The CDR3 here is CASSRSTGGSTEAFF. The CDR3 DNA sequence: TGTGCCAGTAGTAGGTCCACAGGGGGTAGCACTGAAGCTTTCTTT.